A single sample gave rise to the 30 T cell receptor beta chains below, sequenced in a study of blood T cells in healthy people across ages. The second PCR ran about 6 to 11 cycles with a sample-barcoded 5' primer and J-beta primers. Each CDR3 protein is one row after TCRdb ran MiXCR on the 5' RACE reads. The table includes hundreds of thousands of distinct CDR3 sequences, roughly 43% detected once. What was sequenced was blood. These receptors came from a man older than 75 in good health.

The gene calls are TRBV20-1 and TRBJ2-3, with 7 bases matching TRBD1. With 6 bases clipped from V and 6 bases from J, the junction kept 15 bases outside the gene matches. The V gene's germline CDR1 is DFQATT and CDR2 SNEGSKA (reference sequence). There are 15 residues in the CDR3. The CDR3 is CSAQLRQGDGDTQYF. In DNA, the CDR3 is TGCAGTGCCCAGCTCCGGCAGGGGGATGGGGATACGCAGTATTTT.

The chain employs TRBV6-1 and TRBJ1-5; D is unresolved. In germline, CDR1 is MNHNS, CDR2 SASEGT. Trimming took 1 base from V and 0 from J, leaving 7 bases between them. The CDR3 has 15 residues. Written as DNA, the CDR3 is TGTGCCAGCAGTGAAGGAACCTATAGCAATCAGCCCCAGCATTTT. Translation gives CASSEGTYSNQPQHF.

CDR3: CASSYYNEQYF. In DNA, the CDR3 is TGTGCCAGCAGCTACTACAATGAGCAGTACTTC. The chain joins TRBV5-6 to TRBJ2-5; D gene ambiguous. This CDR3 region has 11 residues. Trimming took 3 bases from V and 11 from J, leaving 11 bases between them. Germline lookup yields CDR1 SGHDT and CDR2 YYEEEE.

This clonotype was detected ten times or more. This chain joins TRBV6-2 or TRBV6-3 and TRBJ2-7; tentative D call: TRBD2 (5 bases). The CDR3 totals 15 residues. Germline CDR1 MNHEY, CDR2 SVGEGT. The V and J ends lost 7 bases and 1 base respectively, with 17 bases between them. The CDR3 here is CASTTPGLASYEQYF. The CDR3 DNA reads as TGTGCCAGCACCACACCGGGTCTAGCTTCCTACGAGCAGTACTTC.

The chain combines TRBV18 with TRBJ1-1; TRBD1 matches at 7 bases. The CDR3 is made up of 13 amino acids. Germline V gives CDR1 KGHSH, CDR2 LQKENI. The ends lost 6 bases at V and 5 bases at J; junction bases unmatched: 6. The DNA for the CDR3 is TGTGCCAGCTCGGCGGACAGGATTACTGAAGCTTTCTTT. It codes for CASSADRITEAFF.

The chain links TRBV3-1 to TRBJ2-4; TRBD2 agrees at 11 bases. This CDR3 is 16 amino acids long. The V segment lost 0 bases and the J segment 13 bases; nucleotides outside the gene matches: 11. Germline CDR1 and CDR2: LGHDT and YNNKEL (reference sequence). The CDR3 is CASSQDRRLAGLEQYF. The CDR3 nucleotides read TGTGCCAGCAGCCAAGATCGGAGACTAGCGGGACTTGAGCAGTACTTC.

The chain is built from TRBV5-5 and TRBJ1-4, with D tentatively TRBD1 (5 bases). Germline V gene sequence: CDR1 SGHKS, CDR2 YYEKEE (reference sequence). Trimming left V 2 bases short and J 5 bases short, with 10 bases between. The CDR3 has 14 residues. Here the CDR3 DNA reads TGTGCCAGCAGCTTCGGGACCCGGAATGAAAAACTGTTTTTT. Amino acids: CASSFGTRNEKLFF.

For the CDR3, the DNA is TGCGCCAGCAGCTCTGACGGGCGCCGCAGCACAGATACGCAGTATTTT. Translated: CASSSDGRRSTDTQYF. The rearrangement uses TRBV5-1 and TRBJ2-3; D remains ambiguous. Between the trimmed V and J ends, which lost 3 bases and 0 bases, there was a span of 14 bases. Germline V CDR1 and CDR2: SGHRS, YFSETQ. The CDR3 is made up of 16 amino acids.

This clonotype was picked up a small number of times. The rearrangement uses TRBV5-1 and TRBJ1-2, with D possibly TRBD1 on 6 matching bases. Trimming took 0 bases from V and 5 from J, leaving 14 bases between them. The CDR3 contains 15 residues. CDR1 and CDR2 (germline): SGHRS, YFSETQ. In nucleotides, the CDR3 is TGCGCCAGCAGCTTGGGGGACATAAGAACTTATGGCTACACCTTC. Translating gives CASSLGDIRTYGYTF. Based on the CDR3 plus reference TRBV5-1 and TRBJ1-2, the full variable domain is KAGVTQTPRYLIKTRGQQVTLSCSPISGHRSVSWYQQTPGQGLQFLFEYFSETQRNKGNFPGRFSGRQFSNSRSEMNVSTLELGDSALYLCASSLGDIRTYGYTFGSGTRLTVV.

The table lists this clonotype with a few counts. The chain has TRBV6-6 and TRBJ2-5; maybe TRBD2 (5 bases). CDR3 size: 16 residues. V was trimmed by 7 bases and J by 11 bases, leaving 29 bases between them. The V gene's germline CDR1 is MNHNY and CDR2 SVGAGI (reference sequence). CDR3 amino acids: CASIQRTGAKRGIQYF. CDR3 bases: TGTGCCAGCATCCAACGGACTGGCGCCAAACGGGGTATTCAGTACTTC.

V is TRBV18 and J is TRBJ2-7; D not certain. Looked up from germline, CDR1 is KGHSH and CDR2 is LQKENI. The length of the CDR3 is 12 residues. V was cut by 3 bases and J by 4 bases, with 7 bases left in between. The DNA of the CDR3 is TGTGCCAGCTCACCGTTTGGGTACGAGCAGTACTTC. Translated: CASSPFGYEQYF.

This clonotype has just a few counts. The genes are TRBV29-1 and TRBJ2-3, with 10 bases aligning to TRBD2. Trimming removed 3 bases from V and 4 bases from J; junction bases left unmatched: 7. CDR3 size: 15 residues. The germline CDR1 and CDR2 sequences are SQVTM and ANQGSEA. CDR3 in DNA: TGCAGCGTTGACCCTAGCGGGAGTCGGTCAGATACGCAGTATTTT. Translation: CSVDPSGSRSDTQYF.

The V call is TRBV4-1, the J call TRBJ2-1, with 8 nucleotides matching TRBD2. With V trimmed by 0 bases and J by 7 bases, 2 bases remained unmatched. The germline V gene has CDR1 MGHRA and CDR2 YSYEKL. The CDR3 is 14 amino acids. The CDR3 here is CASSQDLAGNEQFF. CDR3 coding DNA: TGCGCCAGCAGCCAAGATTTAGCGGGAAATGAGCAGTTCTTC.

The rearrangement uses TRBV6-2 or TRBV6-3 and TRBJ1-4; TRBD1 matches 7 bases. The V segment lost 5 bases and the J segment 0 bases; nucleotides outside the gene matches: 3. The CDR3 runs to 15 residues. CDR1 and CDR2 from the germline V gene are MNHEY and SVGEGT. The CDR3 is CASSGQDSTNEKLFF. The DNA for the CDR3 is TGTGCCAGCAGTGGACAGGATTCAACTAATGAAAAACTGTTTTTT.

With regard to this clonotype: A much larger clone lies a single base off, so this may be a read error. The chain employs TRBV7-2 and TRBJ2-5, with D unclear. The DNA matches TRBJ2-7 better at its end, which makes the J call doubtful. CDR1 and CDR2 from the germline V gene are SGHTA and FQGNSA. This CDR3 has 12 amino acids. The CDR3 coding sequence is TGTGCCAGCAGCCCCTCTTTCGACGAGCAGTACTTC. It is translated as CASSPSFDEQYF.

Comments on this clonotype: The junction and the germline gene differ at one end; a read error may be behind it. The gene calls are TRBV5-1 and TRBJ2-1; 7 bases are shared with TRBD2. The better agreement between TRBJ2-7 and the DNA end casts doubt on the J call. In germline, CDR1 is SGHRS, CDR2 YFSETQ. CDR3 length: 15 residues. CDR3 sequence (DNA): TGCGCTAGCAGCTACCTAGCGGAAACCTACAATGAGCAGTACTTC. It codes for CASSYLAETYNEQYF.

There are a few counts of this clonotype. The CDR3 is CASSLSQGAQGEQYF. CDR3 bases: TGTGCCAGCAGTTTATCCCAGGGGGCGCAAGGGGAGCAGTACTTC. The chain carries TRBV28 and TRBJ2-5; TRBD1 matches 8 bases. Germline CDR1 is MDHEN and CDR2 is SYDVKM. The CDR3 loop spans 15 amino acids. Losses at the gene ends were 1 base for V and 11 bases for J; bases not matched to a gene: 12. Supplemented by reference TRBV28 and TRBJ2-5, the full variable domain reads DVKVTQSSRYLVKRTGEKVFLECVQDMDHENMFWYRQDPGLGLRLIYFSYDVKMKEKGDIPEGYSVSREKKERFSLILESASTNQTSMYLCASSLSQGAQGEQYFGPGTRLLVL.

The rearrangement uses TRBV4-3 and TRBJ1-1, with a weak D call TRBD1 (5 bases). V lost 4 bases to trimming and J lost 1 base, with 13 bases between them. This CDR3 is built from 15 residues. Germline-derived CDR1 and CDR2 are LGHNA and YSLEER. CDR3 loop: CASSPSDSRNTEAFF. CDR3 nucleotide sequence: TGCGCCAGCAGCCCCTCAGACAGTAGGAACACTGAAGCTTTCTTT.

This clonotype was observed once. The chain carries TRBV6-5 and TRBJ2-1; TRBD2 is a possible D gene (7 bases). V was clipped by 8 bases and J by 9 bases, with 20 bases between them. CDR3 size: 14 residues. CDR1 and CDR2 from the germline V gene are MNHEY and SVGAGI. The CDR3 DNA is TGTGCCAGCTGCCCGATAGGGGGGGGTAGTGAGCAGTTCTTC. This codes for CASCPIGGGSEQFF.

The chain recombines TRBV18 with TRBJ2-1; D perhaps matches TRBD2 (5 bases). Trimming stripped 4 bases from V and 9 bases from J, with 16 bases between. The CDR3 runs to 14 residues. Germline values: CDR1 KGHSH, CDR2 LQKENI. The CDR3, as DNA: TGTGCCAGCTCACGAGGTCCCCCCGGAGGTGAGCAGTTCTTC. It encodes CASSRGPPGGEQFF.

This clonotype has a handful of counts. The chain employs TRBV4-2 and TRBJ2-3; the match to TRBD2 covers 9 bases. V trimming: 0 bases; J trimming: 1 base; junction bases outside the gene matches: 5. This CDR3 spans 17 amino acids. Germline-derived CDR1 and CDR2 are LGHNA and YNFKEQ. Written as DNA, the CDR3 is TGTGCCAGCAGCCAAGAAAGGCCTAGCGGGGGCACAGATACGCAGTATTTT. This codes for CASSQERPSGGTDTQYF.

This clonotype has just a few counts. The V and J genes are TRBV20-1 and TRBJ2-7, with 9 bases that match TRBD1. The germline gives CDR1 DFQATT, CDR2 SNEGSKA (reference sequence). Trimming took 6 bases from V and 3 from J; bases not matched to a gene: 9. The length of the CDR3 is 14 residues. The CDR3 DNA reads TGCAGTGCCCCGGGACAGGGTTCCCTCTACGAGCAGTACTTC. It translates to CSAPGQGSLYEQYF.

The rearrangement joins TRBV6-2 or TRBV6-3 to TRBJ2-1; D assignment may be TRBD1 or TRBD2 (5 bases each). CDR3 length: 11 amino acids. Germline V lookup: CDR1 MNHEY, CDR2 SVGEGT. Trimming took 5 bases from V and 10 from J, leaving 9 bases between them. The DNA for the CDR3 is TGTGCCAGCAGTAATGGGGGAGAGCAGTTCTTC. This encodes CASSNGGEQFF.

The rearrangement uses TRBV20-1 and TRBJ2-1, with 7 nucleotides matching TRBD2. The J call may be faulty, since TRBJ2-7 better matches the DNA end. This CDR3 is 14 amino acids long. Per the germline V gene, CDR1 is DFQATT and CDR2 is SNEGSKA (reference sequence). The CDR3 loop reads CSASVGGTYNEQYF. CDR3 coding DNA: TGCAGTGCTAGTGTGGGAGGGACCTACAATGAGCAGTACTTC.

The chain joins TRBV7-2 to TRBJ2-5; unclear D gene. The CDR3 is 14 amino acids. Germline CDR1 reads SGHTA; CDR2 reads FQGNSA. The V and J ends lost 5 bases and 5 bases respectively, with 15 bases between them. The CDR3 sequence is CASSPDSDLETQYF. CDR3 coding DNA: TGTGCCAGCAGCCCCGACTCCGACCTGGAGACCCAGTACTTC.

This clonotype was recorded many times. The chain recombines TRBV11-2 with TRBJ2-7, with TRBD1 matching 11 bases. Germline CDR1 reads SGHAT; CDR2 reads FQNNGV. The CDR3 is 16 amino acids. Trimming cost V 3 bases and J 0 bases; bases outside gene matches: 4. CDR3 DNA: TGTGCCAGCAGCTTGTCCGGGACAGGGGGCTCCTACGAGCAGTACTTC. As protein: CASSLSGTGGSYEQYF.

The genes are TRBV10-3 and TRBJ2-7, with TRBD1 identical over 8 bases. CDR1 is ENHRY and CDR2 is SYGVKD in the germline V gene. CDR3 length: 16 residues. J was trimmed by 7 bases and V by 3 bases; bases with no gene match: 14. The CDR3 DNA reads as TGTGCCATCAGTGACCCAGACAGGGGAAAAGCATGGGAGCAGTACTTC. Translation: CAISDPDRGKAWEQYF.

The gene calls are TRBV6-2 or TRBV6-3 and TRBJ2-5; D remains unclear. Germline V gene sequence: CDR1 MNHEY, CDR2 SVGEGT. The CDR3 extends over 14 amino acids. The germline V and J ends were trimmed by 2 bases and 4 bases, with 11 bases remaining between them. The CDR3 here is CASSYHGYSETQYF. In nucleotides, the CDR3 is TGTGCCAGCAGTTACCATGGATACTCAGAGACCCAGTACTTC.

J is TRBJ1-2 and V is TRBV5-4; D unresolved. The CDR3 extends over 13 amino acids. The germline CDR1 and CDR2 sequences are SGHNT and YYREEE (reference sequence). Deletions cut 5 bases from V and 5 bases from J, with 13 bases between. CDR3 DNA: TGTGCCAGCAGTGCGGTGGCAGGATATGGCTACACCTTC. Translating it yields CASSAVAGYGYTF.

The DNA for the CDR3 is TGTGCCAGCACCAGGACAGAAAGGAATGAGCAGTTCTTC. This encodes CASTRTERNEQFF. J is TRBJ2-1 and V is TRBV3-1; D is perhaps TRBD1 (6 bases). Germline CDR1 is LGHDT and CDR2 is YNNKEL (reference sequence). V lost 7 bases and J 7 bases, leaving 14 bases between the germline ends. The CDR3 spans 13 residues.